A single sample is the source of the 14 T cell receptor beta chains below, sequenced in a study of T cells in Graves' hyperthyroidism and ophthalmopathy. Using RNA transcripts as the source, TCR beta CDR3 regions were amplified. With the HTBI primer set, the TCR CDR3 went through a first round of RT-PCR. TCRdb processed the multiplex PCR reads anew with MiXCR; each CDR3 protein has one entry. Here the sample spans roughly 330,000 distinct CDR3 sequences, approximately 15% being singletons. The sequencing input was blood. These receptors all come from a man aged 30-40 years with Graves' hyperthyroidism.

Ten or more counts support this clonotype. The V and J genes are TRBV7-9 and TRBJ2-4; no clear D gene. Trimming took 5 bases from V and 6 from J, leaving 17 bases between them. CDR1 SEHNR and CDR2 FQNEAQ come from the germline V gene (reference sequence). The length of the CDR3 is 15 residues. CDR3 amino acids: CASSPGRPKGNIQYF. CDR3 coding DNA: TGTGCCAGCAGCCCCGGACGACCCAAAGGAAACATTCAGTACTTC.

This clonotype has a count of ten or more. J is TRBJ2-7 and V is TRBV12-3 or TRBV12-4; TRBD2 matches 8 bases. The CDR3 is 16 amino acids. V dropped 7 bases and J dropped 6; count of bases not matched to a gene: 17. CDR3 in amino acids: CASTDGGGSGIGEQYF. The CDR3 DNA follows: TGTGCCAGCACCGACGGAGGGGGTAGCGGGATTGGCGAGCAGTACTTC.

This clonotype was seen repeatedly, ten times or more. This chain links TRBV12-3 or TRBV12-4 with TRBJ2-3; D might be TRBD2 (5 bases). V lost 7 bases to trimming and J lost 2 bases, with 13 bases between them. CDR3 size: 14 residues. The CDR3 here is CASTKLGNTDTQYF. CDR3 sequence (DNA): TGTGCCAGCACCAAACTAGGCAACACAGATACGCAGTATTTT.

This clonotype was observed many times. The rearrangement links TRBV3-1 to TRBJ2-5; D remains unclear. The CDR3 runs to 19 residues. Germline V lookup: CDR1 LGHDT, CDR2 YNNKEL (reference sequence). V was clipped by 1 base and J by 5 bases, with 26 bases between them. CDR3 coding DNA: TGTGCCAGCAGCCAAGTCGAGTTTTTGGAGTTCTACATGTGGGAGACCCAGTACTTC. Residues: CASSQVEFLEFYMWETQYF.

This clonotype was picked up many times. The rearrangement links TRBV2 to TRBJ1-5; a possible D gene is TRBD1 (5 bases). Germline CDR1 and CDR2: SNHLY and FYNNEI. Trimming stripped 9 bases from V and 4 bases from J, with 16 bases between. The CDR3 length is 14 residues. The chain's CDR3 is CARVKGSINQPQHF. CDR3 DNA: TGTGCCAGGGTAAAGGGGAGTATAAATCAGCCCCAGCATTTT.

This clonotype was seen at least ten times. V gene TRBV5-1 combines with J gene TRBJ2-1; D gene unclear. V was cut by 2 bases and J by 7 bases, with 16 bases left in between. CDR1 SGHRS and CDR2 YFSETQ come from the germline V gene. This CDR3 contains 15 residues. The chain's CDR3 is CASSFGSQSPNEQFF. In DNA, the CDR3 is TGCGCCAGCAGCTTCGGTTCCCAGAGTCCAAATGAGCAGTTCTTC.

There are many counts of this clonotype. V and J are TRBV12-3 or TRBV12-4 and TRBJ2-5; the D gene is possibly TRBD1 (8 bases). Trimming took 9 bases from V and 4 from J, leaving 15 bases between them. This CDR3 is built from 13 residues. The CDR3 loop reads CASRTGGGETQYF. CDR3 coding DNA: TGTGCCAGTCGTACAGGGGGGGGAGAGACCCAGTACTTC.

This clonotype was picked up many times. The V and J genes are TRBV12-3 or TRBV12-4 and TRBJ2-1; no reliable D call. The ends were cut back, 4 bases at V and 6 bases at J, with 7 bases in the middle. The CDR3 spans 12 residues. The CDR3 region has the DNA TGTGCCAGCAGTTCCAGGTCCAATGAGCAGTTCTTC. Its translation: CASSSRSNEQFF.

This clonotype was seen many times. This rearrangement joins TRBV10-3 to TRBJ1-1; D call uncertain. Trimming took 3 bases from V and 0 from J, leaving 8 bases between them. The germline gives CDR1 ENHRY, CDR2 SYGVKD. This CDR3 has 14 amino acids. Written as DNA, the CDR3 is TGTGCCATCAGTGATTTGTGGGTGAACACTGAAGCTTTCTTT. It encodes CAISDLWVNTEAFF.

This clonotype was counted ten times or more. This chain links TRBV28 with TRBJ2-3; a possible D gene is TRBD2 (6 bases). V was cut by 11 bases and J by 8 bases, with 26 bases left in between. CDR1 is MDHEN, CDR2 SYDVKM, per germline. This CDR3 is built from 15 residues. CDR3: CAASLVGSFGVTQYF. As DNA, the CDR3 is TGTGCCGCCAGTTTAGTCGGGAGTTTCGGTGTTACGCAGTATTTT.

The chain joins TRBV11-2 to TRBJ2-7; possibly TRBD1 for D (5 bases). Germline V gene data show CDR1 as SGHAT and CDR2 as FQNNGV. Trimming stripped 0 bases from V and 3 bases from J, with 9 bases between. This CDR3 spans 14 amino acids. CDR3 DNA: TGTGCCAGCAGCTTAGATACCAGGGTCTACGAGCAGTACTTC. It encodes CASSLDTRVYEQYF.

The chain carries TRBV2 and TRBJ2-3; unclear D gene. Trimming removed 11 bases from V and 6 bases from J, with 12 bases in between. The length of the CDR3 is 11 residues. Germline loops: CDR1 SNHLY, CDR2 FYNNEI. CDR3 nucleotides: TGTGCCTCCTCCCGGATGGATACGCAGTATTTT. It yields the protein CASSRMDTQYF.

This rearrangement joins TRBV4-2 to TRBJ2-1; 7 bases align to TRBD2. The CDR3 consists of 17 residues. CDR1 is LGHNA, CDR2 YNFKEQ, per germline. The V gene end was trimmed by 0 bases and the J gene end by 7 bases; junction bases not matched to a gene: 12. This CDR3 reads CASSQDFGLSGKNEQFF. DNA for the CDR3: TGTGCCAGCAGCCAAGATTTTGGGCTAAGCGGGAAGAATGAGCAGTTCTTC.

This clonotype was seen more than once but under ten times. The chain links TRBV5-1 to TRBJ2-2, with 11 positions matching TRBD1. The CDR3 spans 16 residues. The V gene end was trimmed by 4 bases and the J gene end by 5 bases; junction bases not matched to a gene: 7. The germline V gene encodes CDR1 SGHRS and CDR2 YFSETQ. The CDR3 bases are TGCGCCAGCAGCCCCGGGACAGGGGGAACGACCGGGGAGCTGTTTTTT. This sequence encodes CASSPGTGGTTGELFF.